The 15 T cell receptor beta chains reported below all come from one sample, sequenced in a study of shared clonotypes between healthy human individuals. Data came from immunoSEQ multiplex PCR; TCRdb stores just in-frame clones and leaves some out. The repertoire holds fewer than 100,000 clones, with roughly 69% as singletons. Sequencing was performed on memory CD8+ T cells sorted from blood. Subset given: CD45RO+ cells pooled with CCR7-negative TemRA cells. These receptors were taken from a man in his thirties or forties in good health.

V is TRBV5-1 and J is TRBJ2-1; D might be TRBD1 (6 bases). Germline assignment: CDR1 SGHRS and CDR2 YFSETQ. V lost 4 bases, J lost 8 bases, and 13 bases lay in between. The CDR3 runs 13 residues. As DNA, the CDR3 is TGCGCCAGCAGCCTGAACAGGGACGATGAGCAGTTCTTC. This codes for CASSLNRDDEQFF.

There are many counts of this clone. The genes are TRBV6-1 and TRBJ1-1; 10 bases agree with TRBD1. The V and J ends lost 3 bases and 4 bases, in that order; junction bases with no gene match: 5. CDR3 length: 15 residues. CDR1 MNHNS and CDR2 SASEGT come from the germline V gene. The CDR3, as DNA: TGTGCCAGCAGTGACTGGACAGGGGGTATCACTGAAGCTTTCTTT. Translated, it gives CASSDWTGGITEAFF.

This sequence joins TRBV7-9 and TRBJ2-5, with 9 nucleotides matching TRBD2. This CDR3 comprises 15 residues. V gave up 2 bases and J gave up 3 bases; unmatched junction bases: 4. Germline lookup yields CDR1 SEHNR and CDR2 FQNEAQ (reference sequence). The CDR3 nucleotides read TGTGCCAGCAGCTTAATGTCTAGCGGGGAAGAGACCCAGTACTTC. It specifies CASSLMSSGEETQYF.

The J gene is TRBJ2-7, the V gene TRBV14; the D gene could be TRBD1 or TRBD2 (5 bases each). This CDR3 contains 15 residues. Germline V gene sequence: CDR1 SGHDN, CDR2 FVKESK. Trimming took off 5 bases at V and 2 bases at J, with 16 bases between the two ends. The CDR3 sequence is CASSRGEESPYEQYF. The CDR3 DNA is TGTGCCAGCAGCAGAGGGGAAGAGTCCCCCTACGAGCAGTACTTC. Drawing the rest from reference TRBV14 and TRBJ2-7, the complete variable domain is EAGVTQFPSHSVIEKGQTVTLRCDPISGHDNLYWYRRVMGKEIKFLLHFVKESKQDESGMPNNRFLAERTGGTYSTLKVQPAELEDSGVYFCASSRGEESPYEQYFGPGTRLTVT.

The chain links TRBV15 to TRBJ2-1, with 10 bases matching TRBD2. Germline V lookup: CDR1 LNHNV, CDR2 YYDKDF (reference sequence). V lost 3 bases and J lost 8; bases outside the gene matches: 7. The CDR3 is 15 residues long. For the CDR3, the DNA is TGTGCCACCAGCAGCGGAGCGGGAGGGGTCGATGAGCAGTTCTTC. This sequence encodes CATSSGAGGVDEQFF.

Regarding this clone: Compared with germline, one end of the junction differs, possibly owing to a read error. The V gene is TRBV28, the J gene TRBJ2-1; D unclear. Per germline, CDR1 MDHEN and CDR2 SYDVKM. The CDR3 runs 13 residues. CDR3 in amino acids: CASSSSHYNEQFF. Here the CDR3 DNA reads TGTGCCAGTAGTTCTTCCCATTACAATGAGCAGTTCTTC.

The rearrangement links TRBV28 to TRBJ2-7, with 9 bases fitting TRBD2. CDR1 and CDR2 (germline): MDHEN, SYDVKM. The CDR3 spans 16 residues. Trimming at V came to 5 bases and at J to 0 bases, leaving 8 bases not matched to a gene. CDR3 bases: TGTGCCAGCAGTGGACTAGCGAACGTCTACTCCTACGAGCAGTACTTC. Protein sequence: CASSGLANVYSYEQYF.

The J gene is TRBJ2-1, the V gene TRBV6-6; 8 bases fit TRBD2. Germline V gene sequence: CDR1 MNHNY, CDR2 SVGAGI (reference sequence). Losses at the gene ends were 0 bases for V and 9 bases for J; bases not matched to a gene: 7. The CDR3 runs 15 residues. The CDR3 DNA reads TGTGCCAGCAGTTACTCCCGGGAGGGCGATGCTGAGCAGTTCTTC. Protein product: CASSYSREGDAEQFF.

J is TRBJ2-1 and V is TRBV7-9; D is possibly TRBD1 or TRBD2 (7 bases each). V was clipped by 1 base and J by 5 bases, with 15 bases between them. The length of the CDR3 is 16 residues. The germline gives CDR1 SEHNR, CDR2 FQNEAQ (reference sequence). The CDR3: CASSLVRGGRNNEQFF. The CDR3 DNA follows: TGTGCCAGCAGCTTAGTCAGGGGGGGAAGGAACAATGAGCAGTTCTTC.

This clone was seen only a few times. CDR3 sequence (DNA): TGTGCCAGCAGTGCGGGACTCTCTGGGGCCAACGTCCTGACTTTC. Translation: CASSAGLSGANVLTF. The V call is TRBV6-1, the J call TRBJ2-6; a weak D match, TRBD2 (6 bases). This CDR3 is built from 15 residues. Germline V gives CDR1 MNHNS, CDR2 SASEGT. V was clipped by 4 bases and J by 0 bases, with 7 bases between them.

The chain employs TRBV19 and TRBJ2-3; TRBD2 agrees at 11 bases. This CDR3 contains 16 residues. Germline CDR1 reads LNHDA; CDR2 reads SQIVND (reference sequence). With 5 bases clipped from V and 0 bases from J, the junction kept 4 bases outside the gene matches. CDR3 in amino acids: CASSQLAGASTDTQYF. The CDR3, as DNA: TGTGCCAGTAGTCAACTAGCGGGGGCTAGCACAGATACGCAGTATTTT.

V is TRBV30 and J is TRBJ2-7, with 12 bases fitting TRBD2. Looked up from germline, CDR1 is GTSNPN and CDR2 is SVGIG (reference sequence). The V segment lost 3 bases and the J segment 4 bases; nucleotides outside the gene matches: 19. This CDR3 has 19 residues. CDR3 loop: CAWRRGTGTTSGSLYEQYF. Here the CDR3 DNA reads TGTGCCTGGAGGAGAGGGACAGGGACGACTAGCGGGAGCTTGTACGAGCAGTACTTC.

The chain has TRBV7-9 and TRBJ2-1; no clear D. The V gene's germline CDR1 is SEHNR and CDR2 FQNEAQ (reference sequence). V was trimmed by 8 bases and J by 5 bases, leaving 4 bases between them. CDR3 length: 10 amino acids. The CDR3, as DNA: TGTGCCAGCCATAACAATGAGCAGTTCTTC. Encoded protein: CASHNNEQFF.

The J gene is TRBJ1-2, the V gene TRBV6-1; the D gene is possibly TRBD1 (5 bases). This CDR3 is 12 amino acids long. Germline V gene data show CDR1 as MNHNS and CDR2 as SASEGT. Between the trimmed V and J ends, which lost 3 bases and 7 bases, there was a span of 9 bases. CDR3 nucleotides: TGTGCCAGCAGTGATGGGGGTTTTGGCTACACCTTC. This encodes CASSDGGFGYTF.

This clone came up a few times. V usage is TRBV7-6 and J usage is TRBJ2-7, with 9 bases aligning to TRBD1. The CDR3 covers 13 residues. The V gene end was trimmed by 7 bases and the J gene end by 4 bases; junction bases not matched to a gene: 5. Germline lookup yields CDR1 SGHVS and CDR2 FNYEAQ. CDR3 protein: CASNWGQGYEQYF. For the CDR3, the DNA is TGTGCCAGCAACTGGGGACAGGGTTACGAGCAGTACTTC.